The rows below give T cell receptor beta chains drawn from one sample of a study of Ad26.COV2.S vaccination and SARS-CoV-2 variants. Profiling relied on immunoSEQ multiplex PCR, and the TCRdb table lists in-frame clones only, not all of them. This table has about 420,000 clones, approximately 88% appearing once. Material: peripheral blood, obtained in a trial of Ad26.COV2.S vaccine versus placebo. The source is a person between 18 and 65 years old who received the Ad26.COV2.S COVID-19 vaccine or a placebo. The CDR3 runs from the conserved cysteine through the conserved F or W. D genes are given only for firm matches. The size entry is marked missing in some rows and otherwise reads once, few, many or a size class.

CDR3	DNA	V	size	J	D
CASSLAHMNTEAFF	TGTGCCAGCAGCTTAGCGCATATGAACACTGAAGCTTTCTTT	TRBV7-8	-	TRBJ1-1	-
CASSQVRGPSSSYEQYF	TGTGCCAGCAGCCAAGTCAGGGGGCCTTCAAGCTCCTACGAGCAGTACTTC	TRBV14	-	TRBJ2-7	TRBD1
CASMARGISGGNQPQHF	TGTGCCAGTATGGCAAGGGGTATCTCTGGGGGCAATCAGCCCCAGCATTTT	TRBV19	-	TRBJ1-5	-
CASSLGAASTDTQYF	TGTGCCAGCAGCTTAGGGGCAGCTAGCACAGATACGCAGTATTTT	TRBV5-8	-	TRBJ2-3	-
CASSRQETQYF	TGTGCCAGCAGTAGGCAAGAGACCCAGTACTTC	TRBV6-5	-	TRBJ2-5	-
CASSYYRDQPQHF	TGTGCCAGCAGCTACTACAGAGATCAGCCCCAGCATTTT	TRBV7-2	once	TRBJ1-5	-
CASSLPDRGGPLHF	TGTGCCAGCAGCTTACCCGACAGGGGTGGGCCCCTCCACTTT	TRBV7-2	-	TRBJ1-6	TRBD1
CASSPQTGGLQTQYF	TGTGCCAGCAGCCCCCAGACCGGGGGGCTTCAGACCCAGTACTTC	TRBV14	-	TRBJ2-5	-
CASSALLPTDTQYF	TGTGCCAGCAGCGCCCTACTACCGACAGATACGCAGTATTTT	TRBV7-2	-	TRBJ2-3	-
CASRSARVGNEQFF	TGTGCCAGCAGGTCAGCGCGGGTGGGCAATGAGCAGTTCTTC	TRBV25-1	-	TRBJ2-1	-
CASRKTGRNTEAFF	TGTGCCAGTAGGAAGACTGGTCGGAACACTGAAGCTTTCTTT	TRBV19	-	TRBJ1-1	-
CASSLRTRTSNTGELFF	TGTGCCAGCAGCTTAAGGACTAGGACATCGAACACCGGGGAGCTGTTTTTT	TRBV7-6	-	TRBJ2-2	TRBD2
CASRYKDRATEAFF	TGTGCCAGCAGGTATAAGGACAGGGCCACTGAAGCTTTCTTT	TRBV3-1/TRBV3-2	-	TRBJ1-1	TRBD1
CASSEVLGRGAFF	TGTGCCAGCAGTGAAGTCTTAGGGCGAGGGGCTTTCTTT	TRBV6-1	-	TRBJ1-1	-
CAWNLFSGGDNEQFF	TGTGCCTGGAACCTGTTTAGCGGGGGGGACAATGAGCAGTTCTTC	TRBV30	-	TRBJ2-1	TRBD2
CASSLAVRVQETQYF	TGTGCCAGCAGCTTGGCGGTCAGGGTCCAAGAGACCCAGTACTTC	TRBV5-6	once	TRBJ2-5	-
CASSQHRVRGGWDEQYF	TGCGCCAGCAGCCAACACCGAGTCAGAGGGGGCTGGGACGAGCAGTACTTC	TRBV4-3	-	TRBJ2-7	TRBD1
CASSLNDRVGTEAFF	TGCGCCAGCAGCCTAAATGACAGGGTGGGCACTGAAGCTTTCTTT	TRBV4-3	-	TRBJ1-1	TRBD1
CAWVNRVMNTEAFF	TGTGCCTGGGTAAACAGGGTAATGAACACTGAAGCTTTCTTT	TRBV30	once	TRBJ1-1	-
CASLPGQGYNEQFF	TGTGCCAGCCTACCGGGACAGGGGTACAATGAGCAGTTCTTC	TRBV2	-	TRBJ2-1	TRBD1
CASSTKSAGQETQYF	TGTGCCAGTAGCACTAAGAGCGCGGGGCAAGAGACCCAGTACTTC	TRBV19	-	TRBJ2-5	-
CASSLSGTYYHETQYF	TGTGCCAGCAGTTTATCCGGGACATACTACCACGAGACCCAGTACTTC	TRBV27	once	TRBJ2-5	-
CASSLGMGTGPTYEQYF	TGTGCCAGCAGCTTGGGAATGGGGACAGGGCCAACCTACGAGCAGTACTTC	TRBV5-4	-	TRBJ2-7	TRBD1
CASSYRTSYEQYF	TGTGCCAGCAGTTATCGAACTAGCTACGAGCAGTACTTC	TRBV6-2/TRBV6-3	-	TRBJ2-7	-
CASSSGQGSSPLHF	TGCGCCAGCAGCTCGGGACAGGGGAGTTCACCCCTCCACTTT	TRBV5-1	-	TRBJ1-6	TRBD1